This T cell receptor (beta chain) originates from a study of beta chain features in type 1 diabetes listed by TCRdb under 2018. Broadly, across the study: No differences in mean age, gender distribution, total cell number or subset yield were found between patients and healthy donors. A total of roughly 98,000,000 sorted cells were examined across all samples, and a strong correlation was observed between cell number per subset and RNA yield. Regulatory and stem cell-like memory subsets were isolated from only 8 patients and roughly eight healthy donors, whereas naive and central memory subsets came from all 30 or so donors. In the study, recently diagnosed type 1 diabetes patients and matched healthy donors were compared on the TCRB repertoires of their sorted circulating CD4+ T cell subsets.

On this clone: It lacks a known antigen. No much larger clone is present one base from it, and per-base qualities are unavailable.

All of the isolated RNA was reverse transcribed with the High Capacity cDNA Reverse Transcription Kit, so expressed TCRB transcripts were sequenced. Naive, central memory and regulatory T cell samples underwent deep immunoSEQ sequencing, averaging about 3.5 million total reads per sample. Sorted cells were lysed in RLT buffer, and RNA was extracted using DNase-treated RNeasy Micro or Mini kits according to cell number. To prevent cross-contamination, each cell subset was processed individually, whereas patient and healthy donor samples were processed jointly. The immunoSEQ multiplex PCR was used to amplify TCRB sequences from cDNA, yielding 87-bp fragments that span the CDR3 region. Sequencing of the amplicons was performed on the Illumina HiSeq platform. Per the authors' processing: PCR bias was computationally corrected using synthetic template baselines, reads within Hamming distance 2 were collapsed, and singletons that could not be merged were discarded. Reads were aligned against IMGT to assign V, D and J genes, CDR3 length and insertions or deletions at six rearrangement sites. Within each subset, clonotype counts were normalized to sorted cell number, and only after that were true diversity and Gini coefficients computed with the tcR R package. Repertoire sharing was quantified using the overlap coefficient calculated on TCRB nucleotide sequences. TCRdb stores this immuneACCESS table with in-frame sequences only. Part of the clones is absent; in the studies checked, under half of the shortfall reflects unresolved V genes, and no reason is known for the rest. V and J calls and clone size are given by that table; D and trimming were obtained from the DNA. For this sample the table gives over 150,000 clones, of which 7.8% were detected only once. The top ten constitute about 0.9% of the sample.

Taken from the germline V gene, the CDR1 and CDR2 loops are SGHTA and FQGNSA. Relative to germline, V is missing 5 bases and J is missing 10 bases, with 7 bases of the junction outside any gene match. The CDR3, cysteine through phenylalanine, is 13 amino acids long. Only CDR3 DNA remains: 39 bases, in frame from the first base. What the study reported, not specific to this receptor: At VDJ recombination sites, patients with type 1 diabetes made fewer insertions and deleted more nucleotides, a pattern implying thymic rearrangement abnormalities. The naive, central memory and regulatory TCRB repertoires appeared to resemble one another more closely among patients than among healthy donors. Type 1 diabetes patients showed a moderate but significant shortening of TCRB CDR3 length in all four CD4+ subsets. Only small numbers of individuals were included in the HLA sub-analyses, which left unresolved whether HLA type had any influence on TCRB rearrangement. Shorter templates might have been favored by PCR, but patient and control samples were amplified and corrected together, so both groups would have been affected equally by any skew. Because cDNA was sequenced instead of genomic DNA, highly expressing activated cells could be over-represented, though the groups showed no difference in activation or CD3 levels.

Each donor gave one peripheral blood draw, roughly 120 mL on average, collected into heparinised tubes. Naive, central memory, regulatory and stem cell-like memory CD4+ T cells were sorted on a BD FACSAria II using a panel including CD45RO, CCR7, CD25, CD127, CD95 and CD27. Every sorted population had a purity above 95%. PBMCs were isolated immediately by Lymphoprep density gradient centrifugation and stained directly without culture. So that batch effects would be minimized, each experiment stained and sorted samples in pairs, pairing one healthy donor with one patient. The TCR sequence derives from a woman aged 40-49 years with type 1 diabetes. The chain is assembled from TRBV7-2 and TRBJ2-1, with 8 bases in between that match TRBD1. Sequences were obtained from central memory CD4+ T cells from blood. The CDR3 loop reads CASSEGQANEQFF. The DNA sequence follows: TGTGCCAGCAGCGAGGGACAGGCAAACGAGCAGTTCTTC.